These T cell receptor beta chains were read from a single sample in a study of shared clonotypes between healthy human individuals. The assay was immunoSEQ multiplex PCR, and TCRdb's table has in-frame clones only and misses some. The table includes about 750,000 clones, about 92% detected once. The sequenced sample was naive CD8+ T cells sorted from blood. These receptors were obtained from a man aged 30-40 years in good health. CDR3s leave out the opening cysteine and the closing phenylalanine or tryptophan.

CDR3 length,J gene,V gene,CDR3 protein
12,TRBJ2-1,TRBV7-9,ASSFGENAREQF
11,TRBJ2-5,TRBV27,ASSRTVQETQY
12,TRBJ1-2,TRBV4-3,ASSQDWGEAGYT
12,TRBJ1-5,TRBV6-1,ASSAGTANQPQH
13,TRBJ2-7,TRBV5-1,ASSLDRDPSYEQY
13,TRBJ2-7,TRBV18,ASSPGVGGSYEQY
13,TRBJ2-7,TRBV13,ASSLEGQGTYEQY
13,TRBJ2-3,TRBV28,ASTSDRDSTDTQY
16,TRBJ2-1,TRBV27,ASSLEVSGRPSYNEQF
14,TRBJ2-3,TRBV6-5,ASSYSTGGITDTQY
13,TRBJ1-2,TRBV10-2,ASSESAGGLNGYT